Sequencing of this T cell receptor (beta chain) was carried out in a study of response to subunit inactivated influenza vaccine. Notes on the study in general: The authors suggested that every seasonal influenza vaccination recruits few new T cells.

TCRdb reprocessed the RT-PCR reads via MiXCR and lists one record per CDR3 protein. The sample has about 540,000 distinct CDR3 sequences, under 30% seen once. In the case of this clonotype: What it recognizes is unknown.

Trimming pared 5 bases from V and 1 base from J, leaving 15 bases between. Germline loops: CDR1 MNHNS, CDR2 SASEGT. The CDR3 contains 15 residues. The same specimen was also included in a second study, on T cells expressing NK-cell markers. That report notes: It was by 5'RACE template switching with UMIs that TCR beta cDNA was made. Whether the expanded NKG2C+ T cell clones recognized HCMV remained unclear.

The sequence was obtained from a man over 45 who received an inactivated influenza vaccine. The chain couples TRBV6-1 to TRBJ2-7; D is uncertain. This specimen consisted of CD4+ T cells sorted from PBMCs, obtained about 11 days after vaccination. The CDR3 spells CASSPLWPESYEQYF. CDR3 bases: TGTGCCAGCAGTCCCCTATGGCCAGAGTCCTACGAGCAGTACTTC.